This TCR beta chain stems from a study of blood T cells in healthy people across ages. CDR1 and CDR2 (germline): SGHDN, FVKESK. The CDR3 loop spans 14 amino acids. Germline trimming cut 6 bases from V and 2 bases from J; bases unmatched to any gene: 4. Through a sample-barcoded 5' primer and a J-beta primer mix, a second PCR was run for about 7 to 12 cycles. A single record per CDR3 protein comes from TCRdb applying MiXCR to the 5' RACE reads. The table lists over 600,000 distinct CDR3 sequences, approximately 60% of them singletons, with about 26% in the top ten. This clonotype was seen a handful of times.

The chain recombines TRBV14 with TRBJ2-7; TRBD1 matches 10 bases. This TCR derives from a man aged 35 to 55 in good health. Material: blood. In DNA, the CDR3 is TGTGCCAGCAGGGTGACAGGGGGCACCTACGAGCAGTACTTC. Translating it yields CASRVTGGTYEQYF.